This entry describes one T cell receptor beta chain. This clone appeared once. It lacks a known antigen. Base qualities are not recorded, but no much larger clone differs from it by a single base. These data belong to a study of blood T cell repertoires in COVID-19 (dated by TCRdb to 2019 to 2021). As for the study more broadly: Samples covering the acute and convalescent phases of COVID-19 were provided by collaborators in the United States, Italy and Spain. Sample metadata almost always included a de-identified subject ID, COVID-19 status, age in years and sex. The material from the prospective study consisted of cDNA or gDNA derived from T cells, B-cell-depleted T cells, or PBMCs. Deeply sampled blood TCRbeta repertoires from subjects exposed to, actively infected with, or recovered from COVID-19 were included in the dataset. The repertoires were released in a freely available public database intended as a resource for research on the immune response to SARS-CoV-2. The samples were drawn from the first 160 participants of the ongoing ImmuneRACE study and from 950 to 1,500 subjects provided by 6 global collaborators. Where available, HLA class I and class II types were obtained from metadata supplied by the sample provider rather than from assay-based typing. What the authors observed across the whole study: How much clinical and demographic metadata was included differed by source and by participant, and the metadata was provided uncurated.

V is cut by 4 bases and J by 2 bases, and the space between the germline ends is 11 bases. Measured from the cysteine to the phenylalanine, the CDR3 is 14 residues long. Kept here is only the CDR3 DNA, which spans 42 bases and is read in frame from base 1. CDR1 and CDR2, looked up from the germline V gene (reference sequence), are LNHDA and SQIVND. TCRbeta CDR3 regions were amplified from genomic DNA by means of the immunoSEQ Assay, a bias-controlled multiplex PCR. Turning to the authors' computational methods: The number of nucleated cells in each sample was estimated from the amplification of reference gene primers within the assay. To quantify the absolute abundance of each unique TCRbeta CDR3 rearrangement, sequence reads were collapsed and filtered. For each sample, productive Simpson clonality was calculated as the square root of Simpson's diversity index across productive rearrangements. TCRdb re-hosts the immuneACCESS table, in-frame sequences only. Its copies lack some clones; in the studies checked, an unresolved V gene accounts for under half of them, and the cause for the rest is not known. For V, J and clone size, that table is used; D and trimming come from the DNA. Present in this sample are roughly 100,000 clones, roughly 89% of which were seen just once. The ten largest account for more than 4.5% of the sample.

Each collaborating institution followed its own protocols to collect whole blood in K2EDTA tubes. For TCRbeta analysis, collaborators shipped samples in one of three forms: frozen whole blood, isolated PBMCs, or DNA extracted from either of those sample types. Sequencing input: peripheral blood. The source of this sequence is a human donor in a cohort sampled during active COVID-19. The receptor chain draws on TRBV19 and TRBJ1-2; the D gene is possibly TRBD1, with 6 bases matching. The sequence in DNA is TGTGCCAGTAGTACAACAGGGTGGAACTATGGCTACACCTTC. Its protein reads: CASSTTGWNYGYTF.